This T cell receptor beta chain was recorded in a study of blood T cell repertoires in COVID-19. As for the study in general: There were acute and convalescent COVID-19 samples, and they came from the United States, Italy and Spain. PBMCs, B-cell-depleted T cells, or T cells were the source of the cDNA or gDNA that made up the material.

The CDR3 spans 17 residues. Per the germline V gene, CDR1 is LNHDA and CDR2 is SQIVND (reference sequence). After removal of 3 bases from V and 3 bases from J, the junction contained 11 bases not matched to a gene. As handled by the study authors: Amplification from reference gene primers served as the basis for estimated nucleated cell counts. The data were produced by immunoSEQ multiplex PCR, yet TCRdb's version contains in-frame clones alone and is incomplete. The D gene and trimming were derived from the DNA, and the V and J assignments and clone size from that table. Found here are hundreds of thousands of clones, 85% of them singletons; the top ten hold roughly 15%.

Input material: peripheral blood. The receptor was derived from a human donor in a cohort sampled during active COVID-19. V gene TRBV19 combines with J gene TRBJ2-1; 7 bases match TRBD2. Here the CDR3 DNA reads TGTGCCAGTAGTATTGGGCTGCCTAGCGGTTTCTACAATGAGCAGTTCTTC. Translation gives CASSIGLPSGFYNEQFF.